Following are 21 T cell receptor beta chains from one sample sequenced in a study of cytomegalovirus exposure and HLA in healthy donors. PCR primers comprised 60 Vbeta and 13 Jbeta primers. Measured with immunoSEQ multiplex PCR; TCRdb has only the in-frame clones, and not every one. The sample yields 75,000 to 100,000 clones, around 78% seen once. The sequenced sample was PBMCs. These receptors all come from a man younger than 40 in good health and CMV-seronegative.

V usage is TRBV6-1 and J usage is TRBJ1-5; D might be TRBD1 (5 bases). V shed 4 bases and J shed 4 bases, with 17 bases lying between them. The CDR3 has 16 amino acids. Germline-derived CDR1 and CDR2 are MNHNS and SASEGT. The CDR3 DNA reads TGTGCCAGCAGTGGACTAATGGGGCGGGGGAATCAGCCCCAGCATTTT. Its translation is CASSGLMGRGNQPQHF.

The CDR3 DNA follows: TGTGCCACCAGCAGAGAAGGACAGGGGAACACCGGGGAGCTGTTTTTT. It translates to CATSREGQGNTGELFF. V and J are TRBV15 and TRBJ2-2; 8 bases line up with TRBD1. The CDR3 spans 16 residues. V lost 0 bases to trimming and J lost 1 base; unmatched junction nucleotides: 1. Germline V CDR1 and CDR2: LNHNV, YYDKDF (reference sequence).

The V gene is TRBV4-1, the J gene TRBJ1-1, with D perhaps TRBD1 (6 bases). This CDR3 comprises 16 residues. V was cut by 4 bases and J by 6 bases, with 21 bases left in between. Germline loops: CDR1 MGHRA, CDR2 YSYEKL. The CDR3: CASSPFGQNPGAEAFF. CDR3 nucleotides: TGCGCCAGCAGCCCCTTCGGACAGAACCCTGGCGCTGAAGCTTTCTTT.

This chain connects TRBV29-1 to TRBJ2-7; possibly TRBD1 for D (7 bases). The CDR3 has 15 residues. In germline, CDR1 is SQVTM, CDR2 ANQGSEA. V was pared by 4 bases and J by 1 base, with 17 bases between. The CDR3 here is CSVVGGDSPSYEQYF. CDR3 nucleotide sequence: TGCAGCGTTGTAGGAGGGGACAGCCCGTCCTACGAGCAGTACTTC.

The chain joins TRBV4-2 to TRBJ2-3, with 8 bases lining up with TRBD1. The J segment lost 1 base and the V segment lost 5 bases, leaving 5 bases of the junction unmatched. From germline, CDR1 is LGHNA and CDR2 YNFKEQ. The CDR3 is made up of 15 amino acids. CDR3 sequence: CASSYGQGGTDTQYF. CDR3 in DNA: TGTGCCAGCAGCTACGGACAGGGAGGCACAGATACGCAGTATTTT.

This clone has a handful of counts. The chain links TRBV6-5 to TRBJ1-1; maybe TRBD1 (5 bases). With 6 bases removed from V and 5 bases from J, the gap between germline ends came to 10 bases. This CDR3 region has 12 residues. Germline values: CDR1 MNHEY, CDR2 SVGAGI. The CDR3 loop is CASSGGKTEAFF. Here the CDR3 DNA reads TGTGCCAGCAGCGGGGGGAAAACTGAAGCTTTCTTT.

In nucleotides, the CDR3 is TGTGCCAGCTCACCCCAACACGGGAAGGTCCAGCCCCAGCATTTT. Its protein is CASSPQHGKVQPQHF. The chain employs TRBV18 and TRBJ1-5; D not resolved. The CDR3 length is 15 residues. Germline-derived CDR1 and CDR2 are KGHSH and LQKENI. V was cut by 3 bases and J by 7 bases, with 16 bases left in between. Full variable domain (outside the CDR3, taken from reference TRBV18 and TRBJ1-5): NAGVMQNPRHLVRRRGQEARLRCSPMKGHSHVYWYRQLPEEGLKFMVYLQKENIIDESGMPKERFSAEFPKEGPSILRIQQVVRGDSAAYFCASSPQHGKVQPQHFGDGTRLSIL.

This clone was recorded once. The chain uses TRBV5-1 and TRBJ2-5, with TRBD2 matching 16 bases. J gave up 5 bases and V 2 bases, and 18 bases lay outside the gene matches. Germline lookup yields CDR1 SGHRS and CDR2 YFSETQ. The CDR3 is made up of 21 amino acids. The CDR3 is CASSFGEGSGLAGGPMETQYF. CDR3 bases: TGCGCCAGCAGCTTTGGGGAGGGGTCGGGACTAGCGGGAGGGCCGATGGAGACCCAGTACTTC.

The CDR3 region has the DNA TGTGCCAGCAGCTTACCTACGGACAGGCTGAAGTCGGAAAACACTGAAGCTTTCTTT. It specifies CASSLPTDRLKSENTEAFF. V is TRBV7-9 and J is TRBJ1-1; 7 bases fit TRBD1. The junction had 17 bases not matched to a gene; V was cut back by 2 bases and J by 2 bases. Germline CDR1 SEHNR, CDR2 FQNEAQ (reference sequence). The CDR3 consists of 19 residues.

CDR3 loop: CASSFTLGSNEQFF. The CDR3 DNA reads as TGTGCCAGCTCCTTTACACTAGGGAGCAATGAGCAGTTCTTC. This chain uses TRBV27 with TRBJ2-1, with D possibly being TRBD2 (5 bases). The germline gives CDR1 MNHEY, CDR2 SMNVEV (reference sequence). Trimming removed 8 bases at V and 6 bases at J, with 17 bases between. This CDR3 contains 14 residues.

This chain links TRBV9 with TRBJ2-2; D is ambiguous. Germline V gene sequence: CDR1 SGDLS, CDR2 YYNGEE. This CDR3 is built from 13 residues. V gave up 4 bases and J gave up 4 bases, with 8 bases separating them. Written as DNA, the CDR3 is TGTGCCAGCAGCCGCTCAGTCACCGGGGAGCTGTTTTTT. As protein: CASSRSVTGELFF.

CDR3 residues: CAISDSGETQYF. The CDR3 nucleotides read TGTGCCATCAGTGACAGTGGAGAGACCCAGTACTTC. The chain uses TRBV10-3 and TRBJ2-5; D is unresolved. V lost 3 bases and J lost 4, with 6 bases in between. Germline CDR1 reads ENHRY; CDR2 reads SYGVKD. The length of the CDR3 is 12 residues.

The rearrangement links TRBV5-4 to TRBJ2-1, with TRBD2 matching over 8 bases. V was clipped by 2 bases and J by 10 bases; unmatched bases: 8. Germline CDR1 reads SGHNT; CDR2 reads YYREEE (reference sequence). The CDR3 is 14 amino acids. CDR3 in amino acids: CASSFLGGAGEQFF. The CDR3 DNA reads TGTGCCAGCAGCTTTCTCGGGGGGGCCGGGGAGCAGTTCTTC.

The genes are TRBV5-1 and TRBJ2-1; TRBD2 matches 9 bases. The CDR3 length is 15 residues. Germline lookup yields CDR1 SGHRS and CDR2 YFSETQ. With V trimmed by 5 bases and J by 6 bases, 9 bases remained unmatched. CDR3 nucleotide sequence: TGCGCCAGCAGTACGTGGGGACTAGCCGTCAATGAGCAGTTCTTC. Its protein product is CASSTWGLAVNEQFF.

The J gene is TRBJ2-1, the V gene TRBV4-1; TRBD2 is a possible D gene (5 bases). Germline lookup yields CDR1 MGHRA and CDR2 YSYEKL. V lost 6 bases to trimming and J lost 0 bases, with 12 bases between them. The CDR3 consists of 15 residues. The CDR3 DNA reads TGCGCCAGCAGACTAGACGTGAGCTCCTACAATGAGCAGTTCTTC. Its translation: CASRLDVSSYNEQFF.

The chain links TRBV7-7 to TRBJ2-2; D is unresolved. This CDR3 has 13 residues. Germline CDR1 and CDR2: SSHAT and FNYEAQ (reference sequence). V lost 2 bases to trimming and J lost 3 bases, with 4 bases between them. The CDR3 DNA reads TGTGCCAGCAGCTTATTAGACACCGGGGAGCTGTTTTTT. Its translation: CASSLLDTGELFF.

The chain joins TRBV27 to TRBJ1-2, with 7 bases that match TRBD1. This CDR3 contains 15 residues. With V trimmed by 0 bases and J by 5 bases, 6 bases remained unmatched. Germline assignment: CDR1 MNHEY and CDR2 SMNVEV (reference sequence). In nucleotides, the CDR3 is TGTGCCAGCAGTTTATCCCCGACAGGGTGGTATGGCTACACCTTC. Its protein product is CASSLSPTGWYGYTF.

The V gene is TRBV5-6, the J gene TRBJ2-5, with TRBD2 identical over 9 bases. Losses at the gene ends were 0 bases for V and 5 bases for J; bases not matched to a gene: 17. Germline V gene data show CDR1 as SGHDT and CDR2 as YYEEEE. This CDR3 region has 19 residues. The CDR3 nucleotides are TGTGCCAGCAGCTTGGGGGTTAGGGTAGCGGGAGTTTACGAGGAGACCCAGTACTTC. Translating it yields CASSLGVRVAGVYEETQYF.

The chain uses TRBV7-9 and TRBJ2-7, with a possible D match to TRBD2 (5 bases). The CDR3 is made up of 15 amino acids. Per the germline V gene, CDR1 is SEHNR and CDR2 is FQNEAQ (reference sequence). Trimming cost V 0 bases and J 6 bases, with 15 bases left between them. CDR3 sequence: CASSLASGIAFEQYF. DNA for the CDR3: TGTGCCAGCAGCTTAGCGAGTGGGATAGCGTTCGAGCAGTACTTC.

The J gene is TRBJ2-5, the V gene TRBV5-4; TRBD2 is a possible D gene (6 bases). Per germline, CDR1 SGHNT and CDR2 YYREEE (reference sequence). V was shortened by 4 bases and J by 1 base, with 14 bases between the two germline ends. The CDR3 has 15 residues. Written as DNA, the CDR3 is TGTGCCAGCAGCATGGACGGGACTCTCCAAGAGACCCAGTACTTC. Its translation: CASSMDGTLQETQYF. The full variable domain, in which reference TRBV5-4 and TRBJ2-5 provide the parts outside the CDR3, is ETGVTQSPTHLIKTRGQQVTLRCSSQSGHNTVSWYQQALGQGPQFIFQYYREEENGRGNFPPRFSGLQFPNYSSELNVNALELDDSALYLCASSMDGTLQETQYFGPGTRLLVL.

Only one count was recorded for this clone. The chain recombines TRBV19 with TRBJ2-7; 10 bases line up with TRBD1. The CDR3 has 14 amino acids. Germline V CDR1 and CDR2: LNHDA, SQIVND (reference sequence). Trimming cost V 6 bases and J 0 bases; bases outside gene matches: 2. The chain's CDR3 is CASRRDRGSYEQYF. The CDR3 nucleotides read TGTGCCAGTAGAAGGGACAGGGGCTCCTACGAGCAGTACTTC.